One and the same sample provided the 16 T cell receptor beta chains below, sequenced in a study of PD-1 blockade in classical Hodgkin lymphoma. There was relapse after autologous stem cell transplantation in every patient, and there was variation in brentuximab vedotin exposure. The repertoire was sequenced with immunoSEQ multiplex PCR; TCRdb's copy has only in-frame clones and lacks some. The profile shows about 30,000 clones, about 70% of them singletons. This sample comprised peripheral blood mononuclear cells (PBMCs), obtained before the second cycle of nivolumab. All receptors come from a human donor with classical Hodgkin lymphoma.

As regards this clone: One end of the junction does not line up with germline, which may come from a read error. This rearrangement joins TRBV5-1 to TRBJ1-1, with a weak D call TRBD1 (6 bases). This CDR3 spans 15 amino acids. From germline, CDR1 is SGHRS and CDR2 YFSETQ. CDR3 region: CASSWGRGRNTEAFF. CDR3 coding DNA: TGCGCCAGCAGCTGGGGCAGGGGTCGGAACACTGAGGCTTTCTTT.

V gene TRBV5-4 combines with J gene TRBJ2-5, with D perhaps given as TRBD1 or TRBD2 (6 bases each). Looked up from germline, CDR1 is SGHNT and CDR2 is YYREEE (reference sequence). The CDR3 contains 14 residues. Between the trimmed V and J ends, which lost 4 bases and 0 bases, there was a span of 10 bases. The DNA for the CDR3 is TGTGCCAGCAGCGAAAGGGGGGACCAAGAGACCCAGTACTTC. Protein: CASSERGDQETQYF. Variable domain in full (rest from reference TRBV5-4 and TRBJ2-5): ETGVTQSPTHLIKTRGQQVTLRCSSQSGHNTVSWYQQALGQGPQFIFQYYREEENGRGNFPPRFSGLQFPNYSSELNVNALELDDSALYLCASSERGDQETQYFGPGTRLLVL.

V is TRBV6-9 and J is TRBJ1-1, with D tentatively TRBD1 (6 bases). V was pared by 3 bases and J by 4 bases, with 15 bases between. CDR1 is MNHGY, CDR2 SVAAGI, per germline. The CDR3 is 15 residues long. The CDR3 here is CASSYSPGGGTEAFF. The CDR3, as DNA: TGTGCCAGCAGTTACTCGCCCGGGGGCGGCACTGAAGCTTTCTTT.

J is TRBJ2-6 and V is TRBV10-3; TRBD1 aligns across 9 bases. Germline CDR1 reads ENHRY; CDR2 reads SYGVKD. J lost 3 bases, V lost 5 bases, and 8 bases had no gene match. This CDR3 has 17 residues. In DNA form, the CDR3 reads TGTGCCATCAGTCCCGGGACAGGGTTGTATGGGGCCAACGTCCTGACTTTC. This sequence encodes CAISPGTGLYGANVLTF.

CDR3 nucleotides: TGTGCCAGCAGCGGGCCGGACGGGGGTCGCAATCAGCCCCAGCATTTT. It is translated as CASSGPDGGRNQPQHF. The chain links TRBV14 to TRBJ1-5; D might be TRBD1 (5 bases). Germline-derived CDR1 and CDR2 are SGHDN and FVKESK. V was trimmed by 5 bases and J by 2 bases, leaving 16 bases between them. The length of the CDR3 is 16 residues.

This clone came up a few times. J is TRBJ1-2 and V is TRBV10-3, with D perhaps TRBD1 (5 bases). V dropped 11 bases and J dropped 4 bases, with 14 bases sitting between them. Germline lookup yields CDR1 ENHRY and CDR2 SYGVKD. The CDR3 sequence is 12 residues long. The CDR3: CAYYGAGYGYTF. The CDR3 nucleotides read TGTGCCTACTACGGGGCAGGCTATGGCTACACCTTC.

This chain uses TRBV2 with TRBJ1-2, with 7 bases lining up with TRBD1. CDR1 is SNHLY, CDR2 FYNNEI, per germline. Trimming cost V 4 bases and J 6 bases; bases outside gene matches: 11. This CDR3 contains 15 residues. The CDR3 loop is CASSVGDSFNDGYTF. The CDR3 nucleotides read TGTGCCAGCAGTGTGGGGGACAGCTTTAATGATGGCTACACCTTC.

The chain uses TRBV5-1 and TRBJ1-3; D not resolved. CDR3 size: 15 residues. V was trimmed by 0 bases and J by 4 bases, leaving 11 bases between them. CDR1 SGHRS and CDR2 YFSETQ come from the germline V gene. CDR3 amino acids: CASSLGSSRGNTIYF. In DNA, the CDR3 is TGCGCCAGCAGCTTGGGGAGCAGCCGCGGAAACACCATATATTTT.

The CDR3 protein is CASSVGGSREKLFF. The CDR3 DNA is TGTGCCAGCAGCGTAGGGGGCTCGAGGGAAAAACTGTTTTTT. V usage is TRBV9 and J usage is TRBJ1-4; possibly TRBD1 for D (5 bases). Between the trimmed V and J ends, which lost 0 bases and 8 bases, there was a span of 11 bases. Germline-derived CDR1 and CDR2 are SGDLS and YYNGEE. The CDR3 spans 14 residues.

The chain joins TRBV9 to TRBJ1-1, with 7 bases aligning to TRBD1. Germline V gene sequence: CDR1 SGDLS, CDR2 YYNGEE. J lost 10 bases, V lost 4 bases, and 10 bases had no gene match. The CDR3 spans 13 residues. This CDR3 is CASSPGTAEVAFF. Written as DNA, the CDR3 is TGTGCCAGCAGCCCTGGGACAGCCGAGGTAGCTTTCTTT.

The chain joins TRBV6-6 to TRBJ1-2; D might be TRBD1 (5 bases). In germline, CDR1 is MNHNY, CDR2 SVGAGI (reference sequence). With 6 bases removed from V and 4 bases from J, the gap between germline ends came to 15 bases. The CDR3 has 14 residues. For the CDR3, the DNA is TGTGCCAGCAGGGCCAGGGTACAGAGCTATGGCTACACCTTC. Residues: CASRARVQSYGYTF.

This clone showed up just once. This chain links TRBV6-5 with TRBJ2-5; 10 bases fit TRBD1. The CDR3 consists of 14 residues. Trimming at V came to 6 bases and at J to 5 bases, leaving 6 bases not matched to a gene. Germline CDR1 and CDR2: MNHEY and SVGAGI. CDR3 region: CASRRTGGGETQYF. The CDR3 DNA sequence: TGTGCCAGCAGAAGGACAGGGGGAGGGGAGACCCAGTACTTC.

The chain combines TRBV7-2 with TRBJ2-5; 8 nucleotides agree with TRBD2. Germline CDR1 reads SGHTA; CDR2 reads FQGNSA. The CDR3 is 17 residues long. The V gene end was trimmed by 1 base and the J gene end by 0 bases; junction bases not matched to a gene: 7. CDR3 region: CASSLGLANAYQETQYF. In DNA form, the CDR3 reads TGTGCCAGCAGCTTAGGACTAGCGAACGCGTACCAAGAGACCCAGTACTTC.

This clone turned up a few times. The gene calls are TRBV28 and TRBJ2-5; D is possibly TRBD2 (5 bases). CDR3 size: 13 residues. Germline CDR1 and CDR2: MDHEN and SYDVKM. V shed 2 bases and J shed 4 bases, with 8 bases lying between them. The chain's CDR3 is CASSLASLETQYF. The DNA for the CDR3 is TGTGCCAGCAGTTTAGCTAGCTTAGAGACCCAGTACTTC.

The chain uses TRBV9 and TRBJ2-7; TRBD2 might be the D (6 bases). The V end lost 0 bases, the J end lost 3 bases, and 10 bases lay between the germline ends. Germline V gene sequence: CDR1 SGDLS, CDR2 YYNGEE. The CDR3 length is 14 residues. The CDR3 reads CASSVGRDFYEQYF. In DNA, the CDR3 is TGTGCCAGCAGCGTAGGTAGGGACTTCTACGAGCAGTACTTC.

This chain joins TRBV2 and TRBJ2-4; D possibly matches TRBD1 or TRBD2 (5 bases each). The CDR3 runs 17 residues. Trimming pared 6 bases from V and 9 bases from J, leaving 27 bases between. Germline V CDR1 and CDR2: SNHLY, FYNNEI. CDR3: CASSGTVAALGRVIQYF. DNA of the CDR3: TGTGCCAGCAGCGGGACCGTGGCTGCCCTTGGCCGGGTCATTCAGTACTTC.